This entry features one TCR beta chain sequence. This sample is drawn from a study of blood T cell repertoires in COVID-19. Germline CDR1 LGHDT, CDR2 YNNKEL (reference sequence). V was shortened by 3 bases and J by 6 bases, with 18 bases between the two germline ends. The CDR3 runs 16 residues. Assay used: immunoSEQ multiplex PCR; TCRdb lists only in-frame clones, some missing. The repertoire includes 240,000 or so clones, 70% to 75% of them detected once, and 3% to 3.5% sits in the top ten. Sequencing used peripheral blood. The chain uses TRBV3-1 (or the pseudogene TRBV3-2) and TRBJ1-5; possible D gene TRBD1, 5 bases. This TCR derives from a woman aged 80 or over with acute or convalescent COVID-19. This CDR3 is CASSQGAGGGAQPQHF. The CDR3 DNA follows: TGTGCCAGCAGCCAGGGTGCTGGCGGGGGTGCTCAGCCCCAGCATTTT.